This T cell receptor (beta chain) derives from a study of T cell clonotyping in hematopoietic cell transplantation. The assay was immunoSEQ multiplex PCR, and TCRdb's table has in-frame clones only and misses some. Among several thousand clones listed, roughly 89% were seen once. In germline, CDR1 is MNHEY, CDR2 SVGAGI. Deletions cut 6 bases from V and 2 bases from J, with 8 bases between. The CDR3 has 13 residues. Regarding this clone: Its target is unknown.

The study's findings and limits: Cells were unsorted, so CD4 and CD8 contributions were not separated.

Sequences were derived from peripheral blood mononuclear cells, sampled 100 days after allogeneic stem cell transplant. The chain joins TRBV6-5 to TRBJ1-5; D may be TRBD1 (6 bases). The receptor comes from an older male patient who had an allogeneic stem cell transplant from an unrelated donor, so T cells may come from the graft donor. Some clones in this sample may be carry-over from other donors' samples. CDR3 protein: CASRAGGNQPQHF. CDR3 nucleotide sequence: TGTGCCAGCAGAGCAGGGGGCAATCAGCCCCAGCATTTT.